This T cell receptor (beta chain) was sequenced during a study of neurological immune-mediated disorders. Noted time point: longitudinal time-point 1 (baseline). Unsorted libraries used 2 million PBMCs kept at -80 degrees C. The method for making cDNA was 5'RACE, and it used 10-nucleotide random UMIs. TCRdb called the 5' RACE reads again in MiXCR, with one record for every CDR3 protein. The top ten clones hold 3.5% to 5.5% of a sample with tens of thousands of distinct CDR3 sequences, roughly an eighth of them seen once. The origin of this receptor is a female donor with HTLV-1-associated myelopathy (HAM/TSP). Sequencing used PBMCs.

The CDR3 DNA follows: TGTGCCAGCAGCTTAGATTTATTTGCGGAGCAGTACTTC. This encodes CASSLDLFAEQYF. The chain combines TRBV7-6 with TRBJ2-7; the D is unclear. CDR3 size: 13 residues. The V end was cut by 1 base, the J end by 7 bases, with 11 bases between. CDR1 and CDR2 (germline): SGHVS, FNYEAQ.